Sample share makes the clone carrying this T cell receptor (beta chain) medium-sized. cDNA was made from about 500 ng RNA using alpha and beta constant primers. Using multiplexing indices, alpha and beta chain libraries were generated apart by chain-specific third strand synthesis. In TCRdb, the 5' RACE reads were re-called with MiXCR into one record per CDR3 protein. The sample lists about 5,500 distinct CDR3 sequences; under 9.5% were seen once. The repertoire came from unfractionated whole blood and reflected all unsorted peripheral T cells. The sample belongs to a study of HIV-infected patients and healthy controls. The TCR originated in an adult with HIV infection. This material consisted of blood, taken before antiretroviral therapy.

As DNA, the CDR3 is TGTGCCAGCAGTTTAGGACGGAGGAGCAATCAGCCCCAGCATTTT. Translating it yields CASSLGRRSNQPQHF. The rearrangement links TRBV12-3 or TRBV12-4 to TRBJ1-5; unclear D gene. The CDR3 is 15 amino acids. The V gene lost 1 base and the J gene lost 1 base, with 8 bases spanning the gap.